This T cell receptor beta chain appears in the sequencing data of a study of blood T cells in healthy people across ages. Study background: About one barcoded TCR beta cDNA was captured per two T cells.

The authors ran a second PCR of 7 to 11 cycles using a sample-barcoded 5' primer and a J-beta primer mix. Each CDR3 protein gets one entry after TCRdb re-called the 5' RACE reads with MiXCR. The sample holds roughly 800,000 distinct CDR3 sequences, 58% seen once. This CDR3 region has 15 residues. CDR1 SGHRS and CDR2 YFSETQ come from the germline V gene. V shed 4 bases and J shed 8 bases, with 16 bases lying between them. The sequenced sample was blood. The TCR was taken from a man under 40 in good health. V gene TRBV5-1 combines with J gene TRBJ1-6, with a weak D call TRBD1 (6 bases). The chain's CDR3 is CASSLGAGEYSPLHF. Here the CDR3 DNA reads TGCGCCAGCAGCCTGGGGGCAGGCGAATATTCACCCCTCCACTTT.